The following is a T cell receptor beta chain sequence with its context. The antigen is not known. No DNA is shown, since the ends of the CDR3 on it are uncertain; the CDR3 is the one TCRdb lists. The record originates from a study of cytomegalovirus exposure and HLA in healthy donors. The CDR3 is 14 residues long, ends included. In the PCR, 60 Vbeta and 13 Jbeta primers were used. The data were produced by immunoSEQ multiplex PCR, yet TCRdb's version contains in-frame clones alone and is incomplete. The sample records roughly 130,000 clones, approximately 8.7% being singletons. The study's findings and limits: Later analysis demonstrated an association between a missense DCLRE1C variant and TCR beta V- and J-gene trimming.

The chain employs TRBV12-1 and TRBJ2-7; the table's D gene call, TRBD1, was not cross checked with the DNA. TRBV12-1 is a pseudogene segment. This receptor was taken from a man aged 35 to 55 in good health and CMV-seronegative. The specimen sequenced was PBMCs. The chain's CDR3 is CASSFGQGSGEQYF.